The clone carrying this T cell receptor (beta chain) was counted between two and nine times. The target antigen is unknown. The data are from a study of T-cell reconstitution after alpha-beta-depleted transplantation in children. Unique molecular identifiers were used in preparing the TCRbeta library. TCRdb independently ran MiXCR on the PCR reads; one entry per CDR3 protein. The data show around 800,000 distinct CDR3 sequences, with around 15% seen just once and 5% held by the top ten. The CDR3 covers 13 residues. V gave up 2 bases and J gave up 6 bases, with 7 bases separating them. CDR1 and CDR2 (germline): MNHEY, SVGAGI. Notes on the study in general: T-cell counts and diversity at one year following transplant were attributed mainly to newly produced T cells.

The specimen was PBMCs, mostly from graft donor cells, collected 360 days after TCRalphabeta/CD19-depleted stem cell transplant. The chain has TRBV6-5 and TRBJ2-2; D remains unclear. The TCR was taken from a male patient between 5 and 17 years old who had a stem cell transplant for acute lymphoblastic leukemia, so the T cells may come from the graft donor. DNA of the CDR3: TGTGCCAGCAGTTACCAGTGGGCCGGGGAGCTGTTTTTT. This gives the protein CASSYQWAGELFF.